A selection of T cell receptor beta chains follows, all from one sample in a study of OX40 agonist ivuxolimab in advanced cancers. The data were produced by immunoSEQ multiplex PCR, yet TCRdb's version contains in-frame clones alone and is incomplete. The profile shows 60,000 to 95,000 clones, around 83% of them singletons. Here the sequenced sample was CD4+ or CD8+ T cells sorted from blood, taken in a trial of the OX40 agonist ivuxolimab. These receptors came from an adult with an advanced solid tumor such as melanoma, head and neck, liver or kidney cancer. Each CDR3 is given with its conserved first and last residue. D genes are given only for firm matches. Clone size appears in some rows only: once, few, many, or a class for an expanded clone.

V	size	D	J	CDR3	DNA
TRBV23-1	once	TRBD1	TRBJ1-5	CASTQGDSSNQPQHF	TGCGCCAGCACCCAGGGGGACAGTAGCAATCAGCCCCAGCATTTT
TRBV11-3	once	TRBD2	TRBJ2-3	CASSLGLAGGLADTQYF	TGTGCCAGCAGCTTAGGACTAGCGGGCGGTTTGGCAGATACGCAGTATTTT
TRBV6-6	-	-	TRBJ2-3	CASSSWTSTDTQYF	TGTGCCAGCAGTTCCTGGACTAGCACAGATACGCAGTATTTT
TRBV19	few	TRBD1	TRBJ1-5	CASSIRQGSSNQPQHF	TGTGCCAGTAGTATCCGACAGGGTTCTAGCAATCAGCCCCAGCATTTT
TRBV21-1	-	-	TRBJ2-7	CASSKAWGMISYEQYF	TGTGCCAGCAGCAAAGCCTGGGGCATGATCTCCTACGAGCAGTACTTC
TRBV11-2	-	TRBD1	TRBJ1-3	CASSLGQIGNTIYF	TGTGCCAGCAGCTTGGGACAGATAGGAAACACCATATATTTT
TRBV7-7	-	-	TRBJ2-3	CASSLGAMGTDTQYF	TGTGCTAGCAGCTTAGGGGCAATGGGCACAGATACGCAGTATTTT
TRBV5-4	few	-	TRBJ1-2	CASSLKYRLYGYTF	TGTGCCAGCAGCTTGAAGTACAGGCTCTATGGCTACACCTTC
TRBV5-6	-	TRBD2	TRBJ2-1	CASSPSSGSYNEQFF	TGTGCCAGCAGCCCCTCTAGCGGGAGTTACAATGAGCAGTTCTTC
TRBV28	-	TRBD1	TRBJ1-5	CASTGTAAYNQPQHF	TGTGCCAGCACTGGGACAGCGGCGTACAATCAGCCCCAGCATTTT
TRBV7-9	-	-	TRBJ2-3	CASSLTTSTDTQYF	TGTGCCAGCAGCTTAACGACGTCCACAGATACGCAGTATTTT
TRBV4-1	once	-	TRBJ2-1	CASSREGGTWGTIEQFF	TGCGCCAGCAGCCGGGAGGGGGGGACGTGGGGAACGATTGAGCAGTTCTTC
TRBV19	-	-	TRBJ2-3	CASTPTTTSTDTQYF	TGTGCCAGTACCCCGACTACTACTAGCACAGATACGCAGTATTTT
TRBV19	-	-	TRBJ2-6	CASSLAGASRAISGANVLTF	TGTGCCAGTAGCCTTGCGGGGGCATCGAGGGCCATCTCTGGGGCCAACGTCCTGACTTTC
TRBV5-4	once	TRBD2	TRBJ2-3	CASSLAGAGEYF	TGTGCCAGCAGCCTGGCGGGAGCGGGAGAGTATTTT
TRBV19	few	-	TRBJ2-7	CASSILGGGFDEQYF	TGTGCCAGTAGTATCTTGGGGGGAGGCTTTGACGAGCAGTACTTC
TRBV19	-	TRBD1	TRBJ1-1	CASSPSRRGSTEAFF	TGTGCCAGTAGTCCTTCCCGCAGGGGGAGCACTGAAGCTTTCTTT
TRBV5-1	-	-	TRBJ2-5	CASNTGISETQYF	TGCGCCAGCAACACAGGGATATCAGAGACCCAGTACTTC
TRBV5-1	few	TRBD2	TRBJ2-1	CASSLDPTSDEQFF	TGCGCCAGCAGCTTGGATCCTACTAGCGATGAGCAGTTCTTC
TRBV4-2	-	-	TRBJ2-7	CASSLGHSSYEQYF	TGTGCCAGCAGCCTAGGACACAGCTCCTACGAGCAGTACTTC
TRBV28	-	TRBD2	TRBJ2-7	CASRTPSGSSYEQYF	TGTGCCAGCAGGACCCCTAGCGGGAGCTCCTACGAGCAGTACTTC
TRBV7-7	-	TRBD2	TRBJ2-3	CASSPGLAGERDTQYF	TGTGCTAGCAGCCCTGGACTAGCGGGGGAGAGAGATACGCAGTATTTT
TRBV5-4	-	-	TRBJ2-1	CASSFDREGGNEQFF	TGTGCCAGCAGCTTCGACAGGGAGGGGGGCAATGAGCAGTTCTTC
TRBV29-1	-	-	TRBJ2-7	CSVEVAGYEQYF	TGCAGCGTTGAAGTGGCAGGTTACGAGCAGTACTTC
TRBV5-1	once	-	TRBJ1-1	CASSLVGQYNTEAFF	TGCGCCAGCAGCTTGGTAGGCCAATACAACACTGAAGCTTTCTTT
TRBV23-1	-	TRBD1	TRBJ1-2	CASSCRAGGSFGGYTF	TGCGCCAGCAGTTGCCGGGCAGGGGGAAGTTTCGGTGGCTACACCTTC
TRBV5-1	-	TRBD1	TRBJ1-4	CASSLRTGGDEKLFF	TGCGCCAGCAGCTTGAGGACAGGGGGCGACGAAAAACTGTTTTTT
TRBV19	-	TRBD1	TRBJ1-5	CASSFYRDRGNQPQHF	TGTGCCAGTAGTTTCTACCGGGACAGGGGAAATCAGCCCCAGCATTTT
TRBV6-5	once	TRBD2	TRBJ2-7	CASSYSWPGRVLEQYF	TGTGCCAGCAGTTACTCGTGGCCGGGGAGGGTCCTCGAGCAGTACTTC
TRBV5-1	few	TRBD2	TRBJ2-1	CASSILAGALDEQFF	TGCGCCAGCAGCATCCTAGCGGGAGCCTTGGATGAGCAGTTCTTC
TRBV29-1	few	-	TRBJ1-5	CSVVSSDYQPQHF	TGCAGCGTTGTATCCAGCGACTATCAGCCCCAGCATTTT
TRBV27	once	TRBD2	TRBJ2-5	CASSTGLAGKGVRETQYF	TGTGCCAGCAGTACGGGACTAGCGGGAAAGGGGGTTCGAGAGACCCAGTACTTC
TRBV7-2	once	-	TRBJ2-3	CASRTGNTDTQYF	TGTGCCAGCAGGACGGGAAACACAGATACGCAGTATTTT
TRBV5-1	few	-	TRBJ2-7	CASSLEFREQYF	TGCGCCAGCAGCTTAGAGTTTCGCGAGCAGTACTTC
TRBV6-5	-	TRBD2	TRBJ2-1	CASSYSLAGGRNEQFF	TGTGCCAGCAGTTACTCCCTAGCGGGAGGGCGTAATGAGCAGTTCTTC
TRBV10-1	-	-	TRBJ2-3	CASSEGLSGTDTQYF	TGCGCCAGCAGCGAGGGACTTTCGGGCACAGATACGCAGTATTTT
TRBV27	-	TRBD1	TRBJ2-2	CASSSRGQIGELFF	TGTGCCAGCAGTTCGAGGGGGCAAATCGGGGAGCTGTTTTTT
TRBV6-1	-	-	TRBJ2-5	CASNSEGSETQYF	TGTGCCAGTAACTCCGAGGGATCGGAGACCCAGTACTTC
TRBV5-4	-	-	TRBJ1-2	CASSLEVGHYGYTF	TGTGCCAGCAGCCTGGAAGTCGGCCACTATGGCTACACCTTC
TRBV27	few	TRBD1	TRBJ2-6	CASRPQGAHGANVLTF	TGTGCCAGCAGACCACAGGGGGCGCATGGGGCCAACGTCCTGACTTTC
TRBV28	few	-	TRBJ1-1	CASSLWLTAEAFF	TGTGCCAGCAGTTTATGGTTGACAGCTGAAGCTTTCTTT
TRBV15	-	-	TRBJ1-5	CATSRIPDSLNQPQHF	TGTGCCACCAGCAGAATACCCGACAGCCTCAATCAGCCCCAGCATTTT